This T cell receptor (beta chain) emerged from a study of T cell responses to AZD1222 COVID-19 vaccine. Whole-study findings and limits: At baseline, just a handful of AZD1222 recipients tested seropositive. Regions 160-218 and 743-854 held dominance among vaccine-associated CD4 TCRs, which spanned spike.

The data were produced by immunoSEQ multiplex PCR, yet TCRdb's version contains in-frame clones alone and is incomplete. The sample shows fewer than 90,000 clones, around 84% of them seen only once. V was trimmed by 1 base and J by 2 bases, leaving 9 bases between them. The length of the CDR3 is 16 residues. Germline V gene data show CDR1 as SGHVS and CDR2 as FQNEAQ. On this clone: Its specificity is unknown.

The sequencing used peripheral blood, collected 28 days after the second AZD1222 dose. V gene TRBV7-8 combines with J gene TRBJ2-6, with D perhaps TRBD1 (6 bases). This sequence originates from an adult who received the AZD1222 COVID-19 vaccine. The chain's CDR3 is CASSLEAGAGANVLTF. The CDR3 DNA reads TGTGCCAGCAGCTTAGAGGCAGGGGCTGGGGCCAACGTCCTGACTTTC.